One and the same sample provided the 23 T cell receptor beta chains below, sequenced in a study of T cell responses to AZD1222 COVID-19 vaccine (dated by TCRdb to 2020 to 2022). Library preparation was by the immunoSEQ multiplex PCR assay. TCRdb retrieved this table from immuneACCESS and kept in-frame rearrangements only. Not all clones are present; in checked studies, unresolved V genes account for under half, and no reason is known for the remainder. The sample data list approximately 120,000 clones, and more than 70% of these were observed just once. The ten biggest clones cover about 4.3% of the sample. Taken with the paper, the label for time point translates to: about 28 days (+/-7) after the second vaccine dose. Source: peripheral blood, taken 28 days after the second AZD1222 dose. The source is an adult who received the AZD1222 COVID-19 vaccine.

CDR3 coding DNA: TGTGCCAGCAGCCCTACAGGGACCAGCAATCAGCCCCAGCATTTT. This codes for CASSPTGTSNQPQHF. The chain has TRBV9 and TRBJ1-5; a possible D gene is TRBD1 (6 bases). The V end lost 4 bases, the J end lost 1 base, and 12 bases lay between the germline ends. The CDR3 loop spans 15 amino acids. CDR1 SGDLS and CDR2 YYNGEE come from the germline V gene.

The genes are TRBV3-1 (or the pseudogene TRBV3-2) and TRBJ2-5, with D unresolved. Germline V CDR1 and CDR2: LGHDT, YNNKEL (reference sequence). V was clipped by 4 bases and J by 1 base, with 10 bases between them. The CDR3 length is 14 residues. As DNA, the CDR3 is TGTGCCAGCAGCCCGGGCCTGCCCCAAGAGACCCAGTACTTC. Translation gives CASSPGLPQETQYF.

This clone came up once. This sequence joins TRBV19 and TRBJ2-7, with D perhaps matching TRBD1 (6 bases). CDR1 is LNHDA, CDR2 SQIVND, per germline (reference sequence). V shed 4 bases and J shed 1 base, with 14 bases lying between them. CDR3 length equals 15 residues. The chain's CDR3 is CASSTRQAYSYEQYF. The CDR3 nucleotides are TGTGCCAGTAGTACCCGACAGGCGTATTCCTACGAGCAGTACTTC.

This chain uses TRBV29-1 with TRBJ1-4; 7 bases fit TRBD1. The junction had 5 bases not matched to a gene; V was cut back by 3 bases and J by 7 bases. Germline V gene lookup returns CDR1 SQVTM and CDR2 ANQGSEA. The length of the CDR3 is 13 residues. The CDR3 sequence: CSVEGTVGEKLFF. The CDR3 nucleotides are TGCAGCGTTGAGGGGACAGTCGGTGAAAAACTGTTTTTT.

The chain employs TRBV2 and TRBJ2-1; 13 bases map to TRBD2. The V gene's germline CDR1 is SNHLY and CDR2 FYNNEI. The CDR3 length is 14 residues. Trimming removed 6 bases from V and 6 bases from J; junction bases left unmatched: 2. CDR3: CASRGTSGVNEQFF. The CDR3 bases are TGTGCCAGCAGGGGGACTAGCGGGGTCAATGAGCAGTTCTTC.

The rearrangement joins TRBV11-2 to TRBJ1-2, with 9 bases lining up with TRBD1. This CDR3 spans 13 amino acids. CDR1 and CDR2 from the germline V gene are SGHAT and FQNNGV. V was clipped by 5 bases and J by 5 bases; unmatched bases: 3. This chain's CDR3 is CASSPGTGYGYTF. DNA of the CDR3: TGTGCCAGCAGCCCCGGGACAGGGTATGGCTACACCTTC.

This chain connects TRBV5-1 to TRBJ2-2; D tentatively reads TRBD1 or TRBD2 (6 bases each). This CDR3 comprises 16 residues. Trimming stripped 3 bases from V and 3 bases from J, with 15 bases between. CDR1 SGHRS and CDR2 YFSETQ come from the germline V gene. CDR3 bases: TGCGCCAGCAGCTCGGAGGTGGGGGGCTACACCGGGGAGCTGTTTTTT. Translation: CASSSEVGGYTGELFF. Full variable domain (outside the CDR3, taken from reference TRBV5-1 and TRBJ2-2): KAGVTQTPRYLIKTRGQQVTLSCSPISGHRSVSWYQQTPGQGLQFLFEYFSETQRNKGNFPGRFSGRQFSNSRSEMNVSTLELGDSALYLCASSSEVGGYTGELFFGEGSRLTVL.

J is TRBJ1-3 and V is TRBV28; D not certain. V was shortened by 8 bases and J by 0 bases, with 14 bases between the two germline ends. CDR1 MDHEN and CDR2 SYDVKM come from the germline V gene. The CDR3 runs to 15 residues. This CDR3 is CASGTPLSSGNTIYF. In DNA, the CDR3 is TGTGCCAGCGGAACCCCCCTGAGCTCTGGAAACACCATATATTTT. Full variable domain (rest looked up from reference TRBV28 and TRBJ1-3): DVKVTQSSRYLVKRTGEKVFLECVQDMDHENMFWYRQDPGLGLRLIYFSYDVKMKEKGDIPEGYSVSREKKERFSLILESASTNQTSMYLCASGTPLSSGNTIYFGEGSWLTVV.

This clone was detected only a few times. The chain has TRBV6-6 and TRBJ1-6; perhaps TRBD1 as D (5 bases). Germline lookup yields CDR1 MNHNY and CDR2 SVGAGI (reference sequence). The V gene lost 7 bases and the J gene lost 4 bases, with 8 bases spanning the gap. The CDR3 sequence is 13 residues long. The CDR3 region has the DNA TGTGCCAGCATTGGGGGGTATAATTCACCCCTCCACTTT. It encodes CASIGGYNSPLHF.

The V gene is TRBV7-7, the J gene TRBJ1-2; 10 nucleotides agree with TRBD1. Looked up from germline, CDR1 is SSHAT and CDR2 is FNYEAQ (reference sequence). The CDR3 is 14 amino acids. V lost 11 bases, J lost 1 base, and 7 bases stayed unmatched. Written as DNA, the CDR3 is TGTGCCCGTCTGCGGGACAGGGGTAACTATGGCTACACCTTC. Encoded protein: CARLRDRGNYGYTF.

CDR3: CASSYSYRVGETQYF. The CDR3 region has the DNA TGTGCCAGCAGTTACTCTTACAGGGTCGGGGAGACCCAGTACTTC. This sequence joins TRBV6-5 and TRBJ2-5, with a possible D match to TRBD1 (6 bases). V was trimmed by 0 bases and J by 5 bases, leaving 13 bases between them. CDR1 and CDR2 (germline): MNHEY, SVGAGI. The CDR3 has 15 residues.

The chain joins TRBV24-1 to TRBJ2-1; D tentatively fits TRBD1 or TRBD2 (6 bases each). This CDR3 has 13 amino acids. Germline V gene data show CDR1 as KGHDR and CDR2 as SFDVKD. Trimming shortened V by 7 bases and J by 8 bases, and 14 bases separated the two germline ends. This CDR3 reads CATSSGDLDEQFF. DNA for the CDR3: TGTGCCACCAGCTCAGGGGACTTAGATGAGCAGTTCTTC.

V and J are TRBV6-2 or TRBV6-3 and TRBJ1-5; the D gene is possibly TRBD1 (5 bases). The CDR3 loop spans 14 amino acids. Trimming took 2 bases from V and 9 from J, leaving 14 bases between them. Germline V gives CDR1 MNHEY, CDR2 SVGEGT. Here the CDR3 reads CASSYPGPAGPQHF. CDR3 DNA: TGTGCCAGCAGTTACCCGGGGCCAGCTGGGCCCCAGCATTTT.

The chain links TRBV19 to TRBJ1-6; D ambiguous. Germline CDR1 is LNHDA and CDR2 is SQIVND (reference sequence). The germline V and J ends were trimmed by 3 bases and 7 bases, with 10 bases remaining between them. There are 14 residues in the CDR3. Written as DNA, the CDR3 is TGTGCCAGTAGTATCAGGTCAGAGAATTCACCCCTCCACTTT. Its translation is CASSIRSENSPLHF.

The chain links TRBV6-4 to TRBJ1-5, with 8 nucleotides matching TRBD1. Germline V gene sequence: CDR1 MRHNA, CDR2 SNTAGT. This CDR3 comprises 15 residues. V was pared by 3 bases and J by 3 bases, with 4 bases of the junction left unmatched. For the CDR3, the DNA is TGTGCCAGCAGTGAAGACAGGGGTCCCAATCAGCCCCAGCATTTT. Translation: CASSEDRGPNQPQHF.

This chain joins TRBV30 and TRBJ1-5; D gene ambiguous. Trimming cost V 7 bases and J 1 base, with 8 bases left between them. CDR1 GTSNPN and CDR2 SVGIG come from the germline V gene (reference sequence). The CDR3 has 12 residues. Here the CDR3 reads CAFRSSNQPQHF. Here the CDR3 DNA reads TGTGCCTTTAGAAGCAGCAATCAGCCCCAGCATTTT.

The rearrangement links TRBV12-3 or TRBV12-4 to TRBJ2-3; weak D call: TRBD1 (6 bases). The CDR3 is made up of 13 amino acids. Trimming pared 7 bases from V and 4 bases from J, leaving 12 bases between. The CDR3 sequence is CASTPKGADTQYF. As DNA, the CDR3 is TGTGCCAGCACACCAAAGGGGGCAGATACGCAGTATTTT.

The genes are TRBV5-4 and TRBJ2-7; the D gene is possibly TRBD1 (8 bases). The germline V and J ends were trimmed by 2 bases and 0 bases, with 12 bases remaining between them. Germline CDR1 reads SGHNT; CDR2 reads YYREEE (reference sequence). CDR3 length: 15 residues. The CDR3 DNA reads TGTGCCAGCAGCTTACAGGGGGGGCCCTCCTACGAGCAGTACTTC. This codes for CASSLQGGPSYEQYF.

The gene calls are TRBV29-1 and TRBJ1-2; TRBD1 matches 8 bases. V lost 2 bases to trimming and J lost 5 bases; unmatched junction nucleotides: 7. Germline V lookup: CDR1 SQVTM, CDR2 ANQGSEA. This CDR3 is built from 14 residues. The CDR3 DNA is TGCAGCGTTGAATTGGCAGGGGGCGGGTATGGCTACACCTTC. It encodes CSVELAGGGYGYTF.

Comments on this clone: This CDR3 is also generated by other DNA sequences in the sample. The chain combines TRBV2 with TRBJ1-2; D remains ambiguous. Trimming removed 7 bases from V and 3 bases from J, with 6 bases in between. CDR3 length: 11 amino acids. Germline V gives CDR1 SNHLY, CDR2 FYNNEI. The CDR3 DNA follows: TGTGCCAGCATACGGGACTATGGCTACACCTTC. Its translation: CASIRDYGYTF.

The J gene is TRBJ2-3, the V gene TRBV4-1; the D gene is possibly TRBD2 (5 bases). Germline V gene lookup returns CDR1 MGHRA and CDR2 YSYEKL. The V gene lost 0 bases and the J gene lost 0 bases, with 7 bases spanning the gap. The CDR3 runs to 15 residues. The CDR3 bases are TGCGCCAGCAGCCAAGATCTAGCTAGCACAGATACGCAGTATTTT. As protein: CASSQDLASTDTQYF.

This clone was picked up a small number of times. This chain links TRBV10-3 with TRBJ1-2, with 7 bases fitting TRBD1. Germline V gene lookup returns CDR1 ENHRY and CDR2 SYGVKD. With V trimmed by 5 bases and J by 4 bases, 10 bases remained unmatched. This CDR3 has 15 residues. Here the CDR3 reads CAISNTGEGAYGYTF. In DNA form, the CDR3 reads TGTGCCATCAGTAACACAGGGGAAGGGGCCTATGGCTACACCTTC.

CDR3 region: CAWRVLLGGVLSYNEQFF. CDR3 DNA sequence: TGTGCCTGGAGGGTTCTGTTGGGAGGAGTACTCTCTTACAATGAGCAGTTCTTC. The rearrangement joins TRBV30 to TRBJ2-1; possible D gene TRBD2, 6 bases. CDR1 is GTSNPN and CDR2 is SVGIG in the germline V gene (reference sequence). The CDR3 runs to 18 residues. The ends were cut back, 3 bases at V and 4 bases at J, with 25 bases in the middle.